The clone carrying this T cell receptor beta chain was counted a single time. This entry belongs to a study of cytomegalovirus exposure and HLA in healthy donors. This CDR3 is built from 14 residues. Trimming took 4 bases from V and 9 from J; bases not matched to a gene: 12. Germline V CDR1 and CDR2: SGDLS, YYNGEE. PCR amplification relied on 60 Vbeta primers (plus 13 Jbeta primers). TCRdb keeps only in-frame clones here, not all; method: immunoSEQ multiplex PCR. The repertoire consists of about 160,000 clones, with about four fifths occurring once and the leading ten covering 4% to 5.5%. The chain uses TRBV9 and TRBJ2-7, with 8 bases matching TRBD1. The sequence derives from a man aged 25-45 years in good health and CMV-seronegative. The sample comprised PBMCs. The CDR3 is CASSTGAGGAGQYF. DNA of the CDR3: TGTGCCAGCAGCACTGGGGCAGGGGGCGCAGGGCAGTACTTC.